The 32 T cell receptor beta chains in this list originate from one sample, sequenced in a study of cytomegalovirus exposure and HLA in healthy donors. The PCR had 60 Vbeta and 13 Jbeta primers. Here immunoSEQ multiplex PCR was the method, and the copy in TCRdb shows in-frame clones only, minus some. The repertoire has about 96,000 clones, roughly 74% of them found once; the top ten carry approximately 3.2%. The specimen sequenced was PBMCs. Every receptor here comes from a female donor in good health and CMV-seropositive.

This clone has just a few counts. The chain has TRBV5-1 and TRBJ2-6; maybe TRBD2 (5 bases). Germline values: CDR1 SGHRS, CDR2 YFSETQ. This CDR3 has 16 residues. V lost 0 bases, J lost 7 bases, and 14 bases lay in between. CDR3 residues: CASSLVGGQGANVLTF. Written as DNA, the CDR3 is TGCGCCAGCAGCTTGGTAGGCGGGCAAGGAGCCAACGTCCTGACTTTC.

CDR3 in DNA: TGTGCCAGCAGTCCATGGGACAGGGCTCTTTCCGGGGAGCTGTTTTTT. This translates into CASSPWDRALSGELFF. The rearrangement joins TRBV6-6 to TRBJ2-2, with 9 bases identical to TRBD1. With V trimmed by 5 bases and J by 6 bases, 10 bases remained unmatched. CDR1 is MNHNY and CDR2 is SVGAGI in the germline V gene (reference sequence). This CDR3 has 16 residues.

This chain uses TRBV30 with TRBJ1-5; D unclear. Germline CDR1 is GTSNPN and CDR2 is SVGIG (reference sequence). V gave up 2 bases and J gave up 4 bases, with 9 bases separating them. The CDR3 runs to 13 residues. The CDR3 DNA sequence: TGTGCCTGGAGTCCTCAGGTGAATCAGCCCCAGCATTTT. The encoded protein is CAWSPQVNQPQHF.

This clone has a handful of counts. The chain is built from TRBV9 and TRBJ1-1; TRBD1 matches 7 bases. Trimming at V came to 4 bases and at J to 10 bases, leaving 10 bases not matched to a gene. The CDR3 has 13 residues. Per germline, CDR1 SGDLS and CDR2 YYNGEE. The CDR3 region is CASSTASGGIAFF. As DNA, the CDR3 is TGTGCCAGCAGCACTGCCTCAGGGGGAATAGCTTTCTTT.

The V call is TRBV9, the J call TRBJ2-7; perhaps TRBD1 as D (6 bases). This CDR3 spans 15 amino acids. V gave up 2 bases and J gave up 4 bases, with 16 bases separating them. Per germline, CDR1 SGDLS and CDR2 YYNGEE. Here the CDR3 reads CASSVRGIPAYEQYF. CDR3 in DNA: TGTGCCAGCAGCGTCAGGGGTATACCCGCTTACGAGCAGTACTTC. Full variable domain (rest looked up from reference TRBV9 and TRBJ2-7): DSGVTQTPKHLITATGQRVTLRCSPRSGDLSVYWYQQSLDQGLQFLIQYYNGEERAKGNILERFSAQQFPDLHSELNLSSLELGDSALYFCASSVRGIPAYEQYFGPGTRLTVT.

This clone was picked up one time. The gene calls are TRBV30 and TRBJ1-2; 9 nucleotides align to TRBD1. CDR1 GTSNPN and CDR2 SVGIG come from the germline V gene (reference sequence). J lost 9 bases, V lost 2 bases, and 4 bases had no gene match. The CDR3 has 12 amino acids. The CDR3 loop reads CAWSRDRVSYTF. CDR3 coding DNA: TGTGCCTGGAGTCGGGACAGGGTGAGCTACACCTTC.

The gene calls are TRBV10-3 and TRBJ2-2; TRBD2 is a possible D gene (5 bases). Germline V gene sequence: CDR1 ENHRY, CDR2 SYGVKD. Trimming stripped 5 bases from V and 7 bases from J, with 11 bases between. There are 13 residues in the CDR3. The CDR3 bases are TGTGCCATCAGTAGGGAGTTCGACGGGGAGCTGTTTTTT. Amino acids: CAISREFDGELFF.

Notes on this clone: Within the sample, other DNA sequences also encode this same CDR3. The chain has TRBV28 and TRBJ2-3, with D perhaps matching TRBD2 (6 bases). The ends were cut back, 5 bases at V and 3 bases at J, with 6 bases in the middle. Germline CDR1 MDHEN, CDR2 SYDVKM. This CDR3 is built from 12 residues. CDR3 sequence (DNA): TGTGCCAGCAGTAGCGGGACAGATACGCAGTATTTT. Protein product: CASSSGTDTQYF.

V and J are TRBV2 and TRBJ1-3; D gene ambiguous. There are 14 residues in the CDR3. Germline V gives CDR1 SNHLY, CDR2 FYNNEI. Trimming removed 5 bases at V and 0 bases at J, with 8 bases between. In DNA, the CDR3 is TGTGCCAGCAGTCTCGTCCTCTCTGGAAACACCATATATTTT. This encodes CASSLVLSGNTIYF.

This clone was detected a few times. The rearrangement uses TRBV2 and TRBJ2-5; 8 bases are shared with TRBD1. This CDR3 is built from 15 residues. CDR1 is SNHLY, CDR2 FYNNEI, per germline. J gave up 5 bases and V 4 bases, and 9 bases lay outside the gene matches. The DNA for the CDR3 is TGTGCCAGCAGTGTTCAGGGGGCCGTTCTGGAGACCCAGTACTTC. Amino acids: CASSVQGAVLETQYF.

The chain has TRBV5-4 and TRBJ2-3; 12 bases agree with TRBD2. V was pared by 4 bases and J by 7 bases, with 7 bases of the junction left unmatched. Germline V gene sequence: CDR1 SGHNT, CDR2 YYREEE (reference sequence). The CDR3 contains 15 residues. CDR3 loop: CASSPGTSGRYTQYF. Written as DNA, the CDR3 is TGTGCCAGCAGCCCCGGGACTAGCGGGCGCTATACGCAGTATTTT. The entire variable domain, with the rest obtained from reference TRBV5-4 and TRBJ2-3, is as follows: ETGVTQSPTHLIKTRGQQVTLRCSSQSGHNTVSWYQQALGQGPQFIFQYYREEENGRGNFPPRFSGLQFPNYSSELNVNALELDDSALYLCASSPGTSGRYTQYFGPGTRLTVL.

The sample holds one count of this clone. The rearrangement joins TRBV15 to TRBJ2-3; tentative D call: TRBD2 (6 bases). The germline V gene encodes CDR1 LNHNV and CDR2 YYDKDF (reference sequence). V lost 0 bases and J lost 6, with 13 bases in between. CDR3 length equals 15 residues. CDR3 amino acids: CATSRDQAGRDTQYF. In DNA, the CDR3 is TGTGCCACCAGCAGAGACCAAGCGGGTAGGGATACGCAGTATTTT.

The J gene is TRBJ1-2, the V gene TRBV29-1; D is unresolved. Trimming removed 1 base from V and 4 bases from J, with 13 bases in between. Germline V CDR1 and CDR2: SQVTM, ANQGSEA. The CDR3 consists of 14 residues. Here the CDR3 reads CSVEGKAGLYGYTF. Here the CDR3 DNA reads TGCAGCGTTGAAGGAAAGGCAGGCCTCTATGGCTACACCTTC.

The V and J genes are TRBV19 and TRBJ1-6, with TRBD1 matching over 7 bases. The CDR3 covers 15 residues. Germline V gives CDR1 LNHDA, CDR2 SQIVND (reference sequence). V lost 6 bases to trimming and J lost 9 bases; unmatched junction nucleotides: 11. CDR3 protein: CASRELTGATSPLHF. Written as DNA, the CDR3 is TGTGCCAGTAGAGAACTAACAGGGGCGACTTCACCCCTCCACTTT.

This chain joins TRBV19 and TRBJ1-5; D call uncertain. Germline CDR1 reads LNHDA; CDR2 reads SQIVND (reference sequence). The CDR3 is 12 amino acids. Trimming took off 1 base at V and 7 bases at J, with 5 bases between the two ends. CDR3 protein: CASSIAEQPQHF. The CDR3 region has the DNA TGTGCCAGTAGTATAGCGGAGCAGCCCCAGCATTTT.

This rearrangement joins TRBV7-2 to TRBJ2-5; possibly TRBD1 for D (5 bases). The V gene lost 1 base and the J gene lost 0 bases, with 9 bases spanning the gap. CDR1 is SGHTA and CDR2 is FQGNSA in the germline V gene. CDR3 length: 15 amino acids. The CDR3 here is CASSLGGQYQETQYF. DNA for the CDR3: TGTGCCAGCAGCTTAGGGGGCCAGTACCAAGAGACCCAGTACTTC.

This clone was detected only a few times. The gene calls are TRBV13 and TRBJ1-4, with 9 positions matching TRBD1. Germline CDR1 is PRHDT and CDR2 is FYEKMQ (reference sequence). This CDR3 contains 14 residues. V lost 6 bases to trimming and J lost 5 bases; unmatched junction nucleotides: 4. CDR3: CASRPGTGNEKLFF. The CDR3 DNA sequence: TGTGCCAGCAGACCCGGGACAGGGAATGAAAAACTGTTTTTT.

The chain employs TRBV15 and TRBJ2-7; 8 nucleotides line up with TRBD1. Unmatched junction bases numbered 8, after V lost 0 bases and J lost 7 bases. This CDR3 spans 15 amino acids. CDR1 is LNHNV and CDR2 is YYDKDF in the germline V gene (reference sequence). This chain's CDR3 is CATSRDRGTGLEQYF. In nucleotides, the CDR3 is TGTGCCACCAGCAGAGATCGTGGGACAGGTTTAGAGCAGTACTTC.

The V and J genes are TRBV6-5 and TRBJ2-1; TRBD2 aligns across 7 bases. The CDR3 totals 13 residues. Per the germline V gene, CDR1 is MNHEY and CDR2 is SVGAGI. V lost 5 bases and J lost 7; bases outside the gene matches: 5. In DNA, the CDR3 is TGTGCCAGCAGTGTAGCGGGCCGGAATGAGCAGTTCTTC. The encoded protein is CASSVAGRNEQFF.

This rearrangement joins TRBV10-1 to TRBJ2-7; 13 bases match TRBD2. CDR3 size: 18 residues. Germline-derived CDR1 and CDR2 are WNHNN and SYGVQD (reference sequence). The ends lost 0 bases at V and 5 bases at J; junction bases unmatched: 10. The CDR3 nucleotides read TGCGCCAGCAGTGAGTCGGTTCGGACTAGCGGGAGAGCCCACGAGCAGTACTTC. It translates to CASSESVRTSGRAHEQYF.

Concerning this clone: The sample has other DNA sequences that encode this CDR3 too. CDR3 DNA: TGCAGCGTCCAACAGGGTGCAACTAATGAAAAACTGTTTTTT. The encoded protein is CSVQQGATNEKLFF. This chain uses TRBV29-1 with TRBJ1-4, with D possibly matching TRBD1 (6 bases). Germline CDR1 is SQVTM and CDR2 is ANQGSEA. V was clipped by 6 bases and J by 0 bases, with 11 bases between them. The CDR3 runs 14 residues.

A few counts support this clone. This rearrangement joins TRBV7-2 to TRBJ2-2; D remains ambiguous. Germline V lookup: CDR1 SGHTA, CDR2 FQGNSA. The V end lost 4 bases, the J end lost 2 bases, and 11 bases lay between the germline ends. The CDR3 has 15 residues. CDR3 region: CASSSWALNTGELFF. CDR3 bases: TGTGCCAGCAGCTCCTGGGCCCTTAACACCGGGGAGCTGTTTTTT.

The chain links TRBV4-2 to TRBJ1-4; D unresolved. The CDR3 spans 16 residues. V lost 0 bases, J lost 0 bases, and 8 bases lay in between. Germline loops: CDR1 LGHNA, CDR2 YNFKEQ. In nucleotides, the CDR3 is TGTGCCAGCAGCCAAGATCCCGGGACAACTAATGAAAAACTGTTTTTT. Its protein is CASSQDPGTTNEKLFF.

The chain links TRBV4-2 to TRBJ1-5; D unresolved. Trimming pared 0 bases from V and 10 bases from J, leaving 16 bases between. Germline V gene sequence: CDR1 LGHNA, CDR2 YNFKEQ. There are 15 residues in the CDR3. CDR3 in DNA: TGTGCCAGCAGCCAAGACTTAAACCCTCAGATTCCCCAGCATTTT. Protein product: CASSQDLNPQIPQHF.

Worth noting for this clone: At one boundary the junction diverges from the germline segment, which might be a read error. V gene TRBV7-7 combines with J gene TRBJ2-1; maybe TRBD2 (6 bases). This CDR3 contains 15 residues. The germline V gene has CDR1 SSHAT and CDR2 FNYEAQ (reference sequence). Written as DNA, the CDR3 is TGTGCTAGCAGCTCTGGGCAGGGACTCTACAATGAGCAGTTCTTC. The encoded protein is CASSSGQGLYNEQFF.

The chain has TRBV5-4 and TRBJ1-1; D might be TRBD1 (6 bases). Germline CDR1 reads SGHNT; CDR2 reads YYREEE (reference sequence). This CDR3 comprises 12 residues. V was pared by 3 bases and J by 4 bases, with 7 bases between. The CDR3 DNA follows: TGTGCCAGCAGCTCACAGGGCACTGAAGCTTTCTTT. The encoded protein is CASSSQGTEAFF.

The chain combines TRBV6-4 with TRBJ1-6; TRBD1 might be the D (6 bases). The CDR3 is 13 amino acids. CDR1 is MRHNA, CDR2 SNTAGT, per germline. Trimming stripped 3 bases from V and 10 bases from J, with 10 bases between. DNA of the CDR3: TGTGCCAGCAGTGAGGACAGTTGGTCACCCCTCCACTTT. As protein: CASSEDSWSPLHF.

This chain uses TRBV19 with TRBJ2-3; the D gene is possibly TRBD2 (6 bases). The CDR3 contains 13 residues. Germline loops: CDR1 LNHDA, CDR2 SQIVND (reference sequence). V shed 5 bases and J shed 3 bases, with 9 bases lying between them. The CDR3 DNA reads TGTGCCAGTAGTCCAGGGAGGACAGATACGCAGTATTTT. It codes for CASSPGRTDTQYF.

The chain employs TRBV4-2 and TRBJ1-4, with D possibly matching TRBD1 (5 bases). This CDR3 contains 15 residues. Trimming removed 1 base from V and 5 bases from J, with 11 bases in between. Germline CDR1 and CDR2: LGHNA and YNFKEQ. This CDR3 is CASSQGPRENEKLFF. CDR3 in DNA: TGTGCCAGCAGCCAAGGTCCCAGGGAAAATGAAAAACTGTTTTTT.

With respect to this clone: This clone may be a read error of a much larger clone one base away. The V call is TRBV7-8, the J call TRBJ2-7, with 10 bases matching TRBD1. The CDR3 consists of 15 residues. J gave up 0 bases and V 2 bases, and 1 base lay outside the gene matches. In germline, CDR1 is SGHVS, CDR2 FQNEAQ. The CDR3, as DNA: TGTGCCAGCAGCTTAAGGACAGGGGGCTCCTACGAGCAGTACTTC. Its protein product is CASSLRTGGSYEQYF.

To note about this clone: This sample also contains other DNA sequences that code for the same CDR3. The chain joins TRBV5-1 to TRBJ2-7; 10 positions agree with TRBD2. V shed 1 base and J 3 bases; nucleotides not matched to a gene: 1. Germline V lookup: CDR1 SGHRS, CDR2 YFSETQ. The CDR3 loop spans 14 amino acids. CDR3 in amino acids: CASSLTSGNYEQYF. The CDR3, as DNA: TGCGCCAGCAGCTTGACTAGCGGGAACTACGAGCAGTACTTC. Looking up the rest from reference TRBV5-1 and TRBJ2-7 gives the full variable domain: KAGVTQTPRYLIKTRGQQVTLSCSPISGHRSVSWYQQTPGQGLQFLFEYFSETQRNKGNFPGRFSGRQFSNSRSEMNVSTLELGDSALYLCASSLTSGNYEQYFGPGTRLTVT.

The chain joins TRBV7-2 to TRBJ2-3; D is unresolved. There are 13 residues in the CDR3. Germline loops: CDR1 SGHTA, CDR2 FQGNSA. V was clipped by 1 base and J by 6 bases, with 8 bases between them. In DNA form, the CDR3 reads TGTGCCAGCAGCTTAGTGCCCGGGGATACGCAGTATTTT. It encodes CASSLVPGDTQYF.